This passage covers 21 T cell receptor beta chains from one sample sequenced in a study of Ad26.COV2.S vaccination and SARS-CoV-2 variants. Sequenced by immunoSEQ multiplex PCR; TCRdb stores in-frame clones only, minus some. The sample carries roughly 420,000 clones, around 87% recorded once. Treatment of the sample: roughly 19 received Ad26.COV2.S at low or high dose, single or two shots; about 5 received placebo; per-sample allocation not given. The investigators took samples on day 63 after the first vaccine or placebo injection. The sample in question was peripheral blood, obtained in a trial of Ad26.COV2.S vaccine versus placebo. The source of these receptors is a person between 18 and 65 years old who received the Ad26.COV2.S COVID-19 vaccine or a placebo.

The chain employs TRBV29-1 and TRBJ1-5; maybe TRBD1 (5 bases). The germline V gene encodes CDR1 SQVTM and CDR2 ANQGSEA. Trimming took 4 bases from V and 4 from J, leaving 11 bases between them. This CDR3 is built from 13 residues. CDR3 DNA: TGCAGCGTTGGGCAGGGATGGAATCAGCCCCAGCATTTT. It specifies CSVGQGWNQPQHF.

The chain carries TRBV19 and TRBJ1-1, with TRBD1 matching over 9 bases. The trim removed 0 bases at V and 6 bases at J, leaving 2 bases unmatched. There are 14 residues in the CDR3. CDR1 LNHDA and CDR2 SQIVND come from the germline V gene (reference sequence). CDR3: CASSIEYRGPEAFF. As DNA, the CDR3 is TGTGCCAGTAGTATAGAATACAGGGGGCCTGAAGCTTTCTTT.

The gene calls are TRBV13 and TRBJ2-3; 7 positions match TRBD2. V dropped 2 bases and J dropped 5; count of bases not matched to a gene: 7. Germline loops: CDR1 PRHDT, CDR2 FYEKMQ (reference sequence). The CDR3 runs to 15 residues. The CDR3 loop reads CASSLRAGWGDTQYF. In DNA form, the CDR3 reads TGTGCCAGCAGCTTAAGAGCGGGGTGGGGAGATACGCAGTATTTT.

This clone was found once. This chain joins TRBV4-2 and TRBJ1-5; D is unclear. From germline, CDR1 is LGHNA and CDR2 YNFKEQ. Trimming cost V 2 bases and J 0 bases, with 20 bases left between them. The CDR3 totals 19 residues. The CDR3: CASSQSVAGLGYSNQPQHF. CDR3 coding DNA: TGTGCCAGCAGCCAAAGTGTGGCAGGCCTAGGTTATAGCAATCAGCCCCAGCATTTT.

The V call is TRBV19, the J call TRBJ1-5; D remains unclear. Germline V gene data show CDR1 as LNHDA and CDR2 as SQIVND (reference sequence). With 3 bases removed from V and 5 bases from J, the gap between germline ends came to 8 bases. This CDR3 is built from 13 residues. The CDR3 here is CASSMARDQPQHF. CDR3 sequence (DNA): TGTGCCAGTAGTATGGCAAGGGATCAGCCCCAGCATTTT. Full variable domain (remainder filled in from reference TRBV19 and TRBJ1-5): DGGITQSPKYLFRKEGQNVTLSCEQNLNHDAMYWYRQDPGQGLRLIYYSQIVNDFQKGDIAEGYSVSREKKESFPLTVTSAQKNPTAFYLCASSMARDQPQHFGDGTRLSIL.

The chain has TRBV9 and TRBJ1-3; no definite D call. Trimming removed 3 bases at V and 0 bases at J, with 7 bases between. CDR3 length: 14 amino acids. Germline lookup yields CDR1 SGDLS and CDR2 YYNGEE. The CDR3 bases are TGTGCCAGCAGCGGACAAGCCTCTGGAAACACCATATATTTT. Its protein product is CASSGQASGNTIYF.

CDR3 DNA: TGTGCCAGCAGCCAAGGGGCAGGATTTGGGGAGACCCAGTACTTC. This encodes CASSQGAGFGETQYF. The chain is built from TRBV3-1 (or the pseudogene TRBV3-2) and TRBJ2-5; D is unclear. The CDR3 has 15 residues. Germline lookup yields CDR1 LGHDT and CDR2 YNNKEL (reference sequence). The V end was cut by 1 base, the J end by 5 bases, with 14 bases between.

This chain links TRBV4-3 with TRBJ2-2; 8 bases fit TRBD1. The CDR3 sequence is 16 residues long. CDR1 and CDR2 (germline): LGHNA, YSLEER. Losses at the gene ends were 0 bases for V and 4 bases for J; bases not matched to a gene: 4. CDR3 loop: CASSQDRGLGTGELFF. For the CDR3, the DNA is TGCGCCAGCAGCCAAGACAGGGGGCTCGGCACCGGGGAGCTGTTTTTT.

Remarks on this clone: The sample contains more than one DNA sequence encoding this CDR3. The chain couples TRBV28 to TRBJ1-1; 7 nucleotides align to TRBD1. The germline V gene has CDR1 MDHEN and CDR2 SYDVKM. The CDR3 covers 13 residues. Unmatched junction bases numbered 5, after V lost 6 bases and J lost 4 bases. The CDR3 loop is CASRRQGGTEAFF. DNA of the CDR3: TGTGCCAGCAGGCGACAGGGAGGCACTGAAGCTTTCTTT. The complete variable domain, with remaining parts taken from reference TRBV28 and TRBJ1-1, reads DVKVTQSSRYLVKRTGEKVFLECVQDMDHENMFWYRQDPGLGLRLIYFSYDVKMKEKGDIPEGYSVSREKKERFSLILESASTNQTSMYLCASRRQGGTEAFFGQGTRLTVV.

This clone was detected once. This rearrangement joins TRBV5-1 to TRBJ2-1, with D unclear. Germline CDR1 SGHRS, CDR2 YFSETQ. This CDR3 is built from 12 residues. V lost 2 bases and J 3 bases, leaving 3 bases between the germline ends. The chain's CDR3 is CASSFDYNEQFF. The CDR3 nucleotides are TGCGCCAGCAGCTTTGACTACAATGAGCAGTTCTTC.

This clone was observed a few times. The rearrangement joins TRBV24-1 to TRBJ2-3, with 8 bases lining up with TRBD2. V shed 4 bases and J 0 bases; nucleotides not matched to a gene: 8. The CDR3 totals 17 residues. The germline V gene encodes CDR1 KGHDR and CDR2 SFDVKD. In DNA, the CDR3 is TGTGCCACCAGTGACCCCTCCGGGGGGGGTAGCACAGATACGCAGTATTTT. As protein: CATSDPSGGGSTDTQYF.

The DNA of the CDR3 is TGCGCCAGCAGCTTGGCACCCGGCAACTCCTACAATGAGCAGTTCTTC. This translates into CASSLAPGNSYNEQFF. The chain recombines TRBV5-1 with TRBJ2-1; D gene uncertain. The V and J ends lost 0 bases and 0 bases respectively, with 10 bases between them. The length of the CDR3 is 16 residues. The germline V gene has CDR1 SGHRS and CDR2 YFSETQ.

This clone was observed once. V usage is TRBV3-1 (or the pseudogene TRBV3-2) and J usage is TRBJ1-1; D may be TRBD1 (5 bases). Trimming removed 1 base from V and 5 bases from J, with 17 bases in between. Germline CDR1 and CDR2: LGHDT and YNNKEL (reference sequence). The CDR3 covers 16 residues. The CDR3 region is CASSQASWTEGTEAFF. In nucleotides, the CDR3 is TGTGCCAGCAGCCAAGCCAGCTGGACGGAGGGGACTGAAGCTTTCTTT.

V gene TRBV6-6 combines with J gene TRBJ2-4; the D is unclear. V lost 0 bases, J lost 0 bases, and 9 bases lay in between. The CDR3 extends over 16 amino acids. Germline V gives CDR1 MNHNY, CDR2 SVGAGI (reference sequence). The CDR3: CASSYSMTLAKNIQYF. In DNA, the CDR3 is TGTGCCAGCAGTTACTCGATGACATTAGCCAAAAACATTCAGTACTTC.

The rearrangement uses TRBV5-6 and TRBJ2-2; D ambiguous. Germline values: CDR1 SGHDT, CDR2 YYEEEE. Between the trimmed V and J ends, which lost 0 bases and 5 bases, there was a span of 5 bases. There are 13 residues in the CDR3. The CDR3 DNA reads TGTGCCAGCAGCTTGGGGCCAACCGGGGAGCTGTTTTTT. Protein sequence: CASSLGPTGELFF.

V gene TRBV5-1 combines with J gene TRBJ2-3, with 11 nucleotides matching TRBD2. J lost 4 bases, V lost 7 bases, and 8 bases had no gene match. The germline CDR1 and CDR2 sequences are SGHRS and YFSETQ. The length of the CDR3 is 15 residues. CDR3 DNA sequence: TGCGCCAGCTGGTCGCTAGCGGGGGGCCCAGATACGCAGTATTTT. It codes for CASWSLAGGPDTQYF. Based on the CDR3 plus reference TRBV5-1 and TRBJ2-3, the full variable domain is KAGVTQTPRYLIKTRGQQVTLSCSPISGHRSVSWYQQTPGQGLQFLFEYFSETQRNKGNFPGRFSGRQFSNSRSEMNVSTLELGDSALYLCASWSLAGGPDTQYFGPGTRLTVL.

The chain is built from TRBV28 and TRBJ1-5; tentatively, D is TRBD1 (6 bases). The CDR3 totals 15 residues. Deletions cut 3 bases from V and 7 bases from J, with 16 bases between. Per the germline V gene, CDR1 is MDHEN and CDR2 is SYDVKM. Here the CDR3 DNA reads TGTGCCAGCAGTTTGGGCCACACAAGGGGGCAGCCCCAGCATTTT. Protein sequence: CASSLGHTRGQPQHF.

The V gene is TRBV6-2 or TRBV6-3, the J gene TRBJ2-7; a possible D gene is TRBD2 (5 bases). The V end lost 0 bases, the J end lost 7 bases, and 16 bases lay between the germline ends. Germline V lookup: CDR1 MNHEY, CDR2 SVGEGT. CDR3 size: 15 residues. CDR3 loop: CASSYSQVWTGEQYF. In DNA form, the CDR3 reads TGTGCCAGCAGTTACTCCCAGGTCTGGACGGGGGAGCAGTACTTC.

The rearrangement links TRBV5-6 to TRBJ1-3, with D perhaps TRBD1 (6 bases). This CDR3 comprises 13 residues. CDR1 and CDR2 (germline): SGHDT, YYEEEE. Trimming removed 4 bases at V and 7 bases at J, with 12 bases between. The CDR3 region has the DNA TGTGCCAGCAGCCGGGGGCATGCGAACACCATATATTTT. Translating gives CASSRGHANTIYF.

The chain links TRBV9 to TRBJ2-7; TRBD1 might be the D (5 bases). Trimming shortened V by 4 bases and J by 2 bases, and 19 bases separated the two germline ends. Germline lookup yields CDR1 SGDLS and CDR2 YYNGEE. The CDR3 spans 16 residues. CDR3 loop: CASSPRMGLGTYEQYF. CDR3 sequence (DNA): TGTGCCAGCAGCCCGCGGATGGGGCTAGGAACCTACGAGCAGTACTTC.

The CDR3 loop reads CASSYSGQGRNEQYF. Written as DNA, the CDR3 is TGTGCCAGCAGTTACTCCGGACAGGGGCGAAACGAGCAGTACTTC. The chain has TRBV6-5 and TRBJ2-7; 9 bases are a match to TRBD1. This CDR3 is built from 15 residues. CDR1 MNHEY and CDR2 SVGAGI come from the germline V gene. V lost 0 bases to trimming and J lost 5 bases; unmatched junction nucleotides: 5.